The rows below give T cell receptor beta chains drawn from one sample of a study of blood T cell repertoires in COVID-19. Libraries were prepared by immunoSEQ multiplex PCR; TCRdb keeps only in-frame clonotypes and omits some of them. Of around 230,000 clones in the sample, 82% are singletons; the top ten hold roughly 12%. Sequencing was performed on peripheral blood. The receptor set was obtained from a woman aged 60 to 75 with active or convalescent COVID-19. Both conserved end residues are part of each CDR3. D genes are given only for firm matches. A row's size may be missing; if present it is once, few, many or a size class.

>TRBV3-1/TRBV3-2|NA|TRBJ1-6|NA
CASSPPRVEGKSPLHF
TGTGCCAGCAGCCCCCCCCGGGTTGAAGGAAAATCACCCCTCCACTTT
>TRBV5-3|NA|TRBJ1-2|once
CARSFGAGCTYGYTF
TGTGCCAGAAGCTTTGGGGCAGGTTGCACCTATGGCTACACCTTC
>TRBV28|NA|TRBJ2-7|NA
CASRNSLLSEQYF
TGTGCCAGCAGAAACAGTCTCTTGAGCGAGCAGTACTTC
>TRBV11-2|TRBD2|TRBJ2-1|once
CASSLEFLAVTYNEQFF
TGTGCCAGCAGCTTAGAATTTCTAGCGGTGACCTACAATGAGCAGTTCTTC
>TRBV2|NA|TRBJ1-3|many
CASSRDRPLSGNTIYF
TGTGCCAGCAGCCGTGACAGGCCCCTATCTGGAAACACCATATATTTT
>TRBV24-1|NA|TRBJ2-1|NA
CATSDGADYYNEQFF
TGTGCCACCAGTGATGGGGCGGACTACTACAATGAGCAGTTCTTC
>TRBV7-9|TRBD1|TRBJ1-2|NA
CASSLLTGTGYTF
TGTGCCAGCAGCCTCCTGACAGGGACCGGCTACACCTTC
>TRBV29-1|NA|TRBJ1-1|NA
CSVVRAGDVAFF
TGCAGCGTTGTCAGGGCTGGAGACGTAGCTTTCTTT
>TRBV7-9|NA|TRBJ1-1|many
CASSTGRENTEAFF
TGTGCCAGCAGCACCGGGAGGGAGAACACTGAAGCTTTCTTT
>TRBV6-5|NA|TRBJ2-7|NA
CASRIDGAYEQYF
TGTGCCAGCAGGATTGACGGAGCCTACGAGCAGTACTTC
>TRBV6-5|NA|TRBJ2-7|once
CASTPTDRPTYEQYF
TGTGCCAGCACCCCAACCGACAGGCCAACCTACGAGCAGTACTTC
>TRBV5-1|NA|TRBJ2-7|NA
CASSPRGYEQYF
TGCGCCAGCAGCCCCCGGGGCTACGAGCAGTACTTC
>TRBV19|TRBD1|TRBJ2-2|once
CASGERDRGANTGELFF
TGTGCCAGTGGGGAGAGGGACAGGGGCGCGAACACCGGGGAGCTGTTTTTT
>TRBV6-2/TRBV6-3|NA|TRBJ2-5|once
CASSYRSHPGDETQYF
TGTGCCAGCAGTTACAGATCCCATCCGGGAGACGAGACCCAGTACTTC
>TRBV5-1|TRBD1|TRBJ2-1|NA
CASSLPDRGYRNEQFF
TGCGCCAGCAGCTTGCCGGACAGGGGGTATCGCAATGAGCAGTTCTTC
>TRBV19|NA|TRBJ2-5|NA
CASSIFPQGETQYF
TGTGCCAGTAGTATATTCCCCCAGGGAGAGACCCAGTACTTC
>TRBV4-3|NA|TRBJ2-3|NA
CASSQRGTDTQYF
TGCGCCAGCAGCCAGAGGGGCACAGATACGCAGTATTTT
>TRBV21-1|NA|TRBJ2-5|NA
CASSPTGGLETQYF
TGTGCCAGCAGCCCGACAGGGGGACTAGAGACCCAGTACTTC
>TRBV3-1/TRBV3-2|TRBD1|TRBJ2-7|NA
CASSPLGQLYEQYF
TGTGCCAGCAGCCCCCTGGGACAGCTCTACGAGCAGTACTTC
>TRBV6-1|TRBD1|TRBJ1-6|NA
CASSEIGEQGGSPLHF
TGTGCCAGCAGTGAAATTGGTGAACAGGGGGGTTCACCCCTCCACTTT
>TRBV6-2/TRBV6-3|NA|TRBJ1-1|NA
CASSYMSGVEAFF
TGTGCCAGCAGTTATATGTCGGGGGTTGAAGCTTTCTTT
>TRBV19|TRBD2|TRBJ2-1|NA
CASSILLSGGAREQFF
TGTGCCAGTAGTATATTGTTGAGCGGGGGGGCTCGTGAGCAGTTCTTC
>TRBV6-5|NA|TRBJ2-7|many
CASRAAPQGLKYF
TGTGCCAGCAGGGCCGCCCCACAGGGCCTAAAGTACTTC
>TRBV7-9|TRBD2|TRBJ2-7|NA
CASSAPGLAGGPEYF
TGTGCCAGCAGCGCGCCGGGACTAGCGGGGGGGCCAGAGTACTTC
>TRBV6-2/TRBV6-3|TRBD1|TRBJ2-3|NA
CASSWDRVWTDTQYF
TGTGCCAGCAGTTGGGACAGGGTCTGGACAGATACGCAGTATTTT
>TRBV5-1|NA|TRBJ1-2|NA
CASSLEGRLGYGYTF
TGCGCCAGCAGCTTGGAGGGCAGACTAGGCTATGGCTACACCTTC
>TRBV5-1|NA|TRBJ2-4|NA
CASSYGLAKNIQYF
TGCGCCAGCAGCTATGGACTAGCCAAAAACATTCAGTACTTC
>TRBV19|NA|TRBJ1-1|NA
CASSKGKGQAFF
TGTGCCAGTAGTAAGGGAAAGGGGCAAGCTTTCTTT
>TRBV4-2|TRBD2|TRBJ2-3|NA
CASSQDGLAGGLTDTQYF
TGTGCCAGCAGCCAAGACGGGCTAGCGGGGGGGTTGACAGATACGCAGTATTTT
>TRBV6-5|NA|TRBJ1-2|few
CASSYSGLSRGSYTF
TGTGCCAGCAGTTACTCCGGACTTTCCAGGGGAAGCTACACCTTC
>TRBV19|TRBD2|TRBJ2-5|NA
CASSTQRLAGGAKETQYF
TGTGCCAGTAGTACCCAGAGACTAGCGGGGGGGGCAAAAGAGACCCAGTACTTC
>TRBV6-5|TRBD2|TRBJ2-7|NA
CASRPSGGYEQYF
TGTGCCAGCAGGCCTAGCGGGGGGTACGAGCAGTACTTC